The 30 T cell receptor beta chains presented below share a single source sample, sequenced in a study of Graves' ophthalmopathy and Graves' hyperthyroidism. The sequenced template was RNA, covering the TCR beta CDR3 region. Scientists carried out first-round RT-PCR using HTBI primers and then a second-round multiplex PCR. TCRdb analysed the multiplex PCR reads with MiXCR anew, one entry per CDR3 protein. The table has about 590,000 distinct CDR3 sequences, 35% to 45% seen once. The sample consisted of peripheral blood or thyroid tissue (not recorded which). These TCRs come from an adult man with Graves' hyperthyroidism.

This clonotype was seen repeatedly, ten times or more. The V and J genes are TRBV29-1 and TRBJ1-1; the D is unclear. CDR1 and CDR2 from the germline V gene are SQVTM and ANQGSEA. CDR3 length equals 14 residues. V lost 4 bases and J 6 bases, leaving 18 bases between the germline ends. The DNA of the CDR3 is TGCAGCGTTGTCGGCAAGATAACAGAGGCTGAAGCTTTCTTT. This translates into CSVVGKITEAEAFF.

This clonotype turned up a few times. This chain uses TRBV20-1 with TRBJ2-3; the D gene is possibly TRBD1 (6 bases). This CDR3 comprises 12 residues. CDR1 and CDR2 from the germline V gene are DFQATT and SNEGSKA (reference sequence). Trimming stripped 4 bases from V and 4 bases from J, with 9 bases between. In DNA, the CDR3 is TGCAGTGCTACTACAGGGTCAGATACGCAGTATTTT. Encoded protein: CSATTGSDTQYF.

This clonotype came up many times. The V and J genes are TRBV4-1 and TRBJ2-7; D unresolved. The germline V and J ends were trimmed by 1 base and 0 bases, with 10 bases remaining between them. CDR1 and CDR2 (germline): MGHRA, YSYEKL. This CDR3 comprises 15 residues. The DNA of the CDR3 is TGCGCCAGCAGCCAAGGCGCGGCGGTCTCCTACGAGCAGTACTTC. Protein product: CASSQGAAVSYEQYF.

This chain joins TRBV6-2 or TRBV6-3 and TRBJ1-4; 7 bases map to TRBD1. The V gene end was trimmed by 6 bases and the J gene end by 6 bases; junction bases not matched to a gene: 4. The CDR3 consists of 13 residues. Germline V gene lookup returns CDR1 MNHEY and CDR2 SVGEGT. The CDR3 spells CASRWQGDEKLFF. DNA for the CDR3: TGTGCCAGCAGGTGGCAGGGGGATGAAAAACTGTTTTTT.

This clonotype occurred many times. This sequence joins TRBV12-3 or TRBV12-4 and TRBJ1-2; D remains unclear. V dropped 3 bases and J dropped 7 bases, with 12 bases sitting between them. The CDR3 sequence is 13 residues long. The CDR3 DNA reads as TGTGCCAGCAGTTTCGGGGTCTCGGTTGGCTACACCTTC. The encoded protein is CASSFGVSVGYTF.

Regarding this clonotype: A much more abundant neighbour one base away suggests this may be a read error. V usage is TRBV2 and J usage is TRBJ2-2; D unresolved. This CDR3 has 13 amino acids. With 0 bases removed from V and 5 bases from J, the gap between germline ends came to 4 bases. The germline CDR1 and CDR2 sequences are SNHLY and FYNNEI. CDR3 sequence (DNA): TGTGCCAGCAGTGAAGCGACTACCGGGGAGCTGTTTTTT. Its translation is CASSEATTGELFF. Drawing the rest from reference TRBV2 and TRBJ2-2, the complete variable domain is EPEVTQTPSHQVTQMGQEVILRCVPISNHLYFYWYRQILGQKVEFLVSFYNNEISEKSEIFDDQFSVERPDGSNFTLKIRSTKLEDSAMYFCASSEATTGELFFGEGSRLTVL.

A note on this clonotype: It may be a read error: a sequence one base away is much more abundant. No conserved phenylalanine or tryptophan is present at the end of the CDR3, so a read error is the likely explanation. The CDR3 DNA sequence: TGCGCCAGCAGCTACTACCAGGGTGGGGAGCTGTTTCTT. Translated: CASSYYQGGELFL. The rearrangement uses TRBV5-1 and TRBJ2-2; D might be TRBD1 (5 bases). CDR1 and CDR2 (germline): SGHRS, YFSETQ. The CDR3 is made up of 13 amino acids. Trimming removed 3 bases at V and 8 bases at J, with 11 bases between.

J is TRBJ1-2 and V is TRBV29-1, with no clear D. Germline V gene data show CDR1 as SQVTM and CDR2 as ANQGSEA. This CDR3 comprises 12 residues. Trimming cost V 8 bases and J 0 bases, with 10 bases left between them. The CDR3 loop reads CSLSWANYGYTF. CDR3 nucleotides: TGCAGCCTGTCGTGGGCTAACTATGGCTACACCTTC.

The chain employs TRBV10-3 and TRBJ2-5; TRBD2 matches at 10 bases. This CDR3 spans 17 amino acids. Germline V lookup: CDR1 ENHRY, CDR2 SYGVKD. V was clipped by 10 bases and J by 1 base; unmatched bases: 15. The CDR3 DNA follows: TGTGCCAGCAGGAGGCCCCGTGCTAGCGGGGGCCAAGAGACCCAGTACTTC. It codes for CASRRPRASGGQETQYF.

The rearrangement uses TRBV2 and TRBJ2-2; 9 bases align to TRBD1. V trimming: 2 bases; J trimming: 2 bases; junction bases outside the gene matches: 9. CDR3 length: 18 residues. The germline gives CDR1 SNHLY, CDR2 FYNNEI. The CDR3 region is CASSETRDRDINTGELFF. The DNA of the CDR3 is TGTGCCAGCAGTGAAACACGGGACAGGGATATCAACACCGGGGAGCTGTTTTTT. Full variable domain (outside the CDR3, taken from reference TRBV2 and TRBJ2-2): EPEVTQTPSHQVTQMGQEVILRCVPISNHLYFYWYRQILGQKVEFLVSFYNNEISEKSEIFDDQFSVERPDGSNFTLKIRSTKLEDSAMYFCASSETRDRDINTGELFFGEGSRLTVL.

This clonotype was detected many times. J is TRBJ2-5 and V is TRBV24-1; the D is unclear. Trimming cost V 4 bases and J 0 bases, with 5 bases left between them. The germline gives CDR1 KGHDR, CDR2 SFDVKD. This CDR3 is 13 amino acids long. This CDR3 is CATSEVHQETQYF. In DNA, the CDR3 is TGTGCCACCAGTGAAGTCCACCAAGAGACCCAGTACTTC.

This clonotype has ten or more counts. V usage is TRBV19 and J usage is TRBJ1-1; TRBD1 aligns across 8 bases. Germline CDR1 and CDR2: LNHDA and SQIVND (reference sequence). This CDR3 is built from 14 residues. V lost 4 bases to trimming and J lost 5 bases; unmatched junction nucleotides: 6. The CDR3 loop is CASSTRQGRTEAFF. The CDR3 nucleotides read TGTGCCAGTAGTACACGACAGGGGAGGACTGAAGCTTTCTTT.

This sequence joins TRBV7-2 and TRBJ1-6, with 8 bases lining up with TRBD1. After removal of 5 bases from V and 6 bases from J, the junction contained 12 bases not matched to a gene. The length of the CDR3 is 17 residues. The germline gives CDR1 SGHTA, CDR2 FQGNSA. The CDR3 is CASSPQGARGGNSPLHF. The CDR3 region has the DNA TGTGCCAGCAGCCCCCAGGGGGCCCGGGGTGGTAATTCACCCCTCCACTTT.

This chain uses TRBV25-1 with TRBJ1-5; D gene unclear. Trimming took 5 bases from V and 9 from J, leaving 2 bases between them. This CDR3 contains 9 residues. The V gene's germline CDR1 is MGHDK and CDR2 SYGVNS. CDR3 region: CASSWPQHF. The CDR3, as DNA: TGTGCCAGCAGTTGGCCCCAGCATTTT.

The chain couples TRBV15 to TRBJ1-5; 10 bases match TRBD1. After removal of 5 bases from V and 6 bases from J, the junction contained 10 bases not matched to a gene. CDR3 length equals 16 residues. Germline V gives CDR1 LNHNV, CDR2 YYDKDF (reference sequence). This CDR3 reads CATSSSRDRGSQPQHF. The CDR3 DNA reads TGTGCCACCAGCTCGTCCCGGGACAGGGGCAGTCAGCCCCAGCATTTT.

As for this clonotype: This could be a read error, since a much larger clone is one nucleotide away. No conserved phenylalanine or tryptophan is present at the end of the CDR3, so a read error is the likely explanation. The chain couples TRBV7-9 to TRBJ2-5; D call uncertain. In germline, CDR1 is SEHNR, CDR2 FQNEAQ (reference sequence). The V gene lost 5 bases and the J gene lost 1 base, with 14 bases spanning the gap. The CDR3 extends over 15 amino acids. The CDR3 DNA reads TGTGCCAGCAGCCCCCGGATCCGCAGCCAAGAGACCCAGTACCTC. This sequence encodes CASSPRIRSQETQYL.

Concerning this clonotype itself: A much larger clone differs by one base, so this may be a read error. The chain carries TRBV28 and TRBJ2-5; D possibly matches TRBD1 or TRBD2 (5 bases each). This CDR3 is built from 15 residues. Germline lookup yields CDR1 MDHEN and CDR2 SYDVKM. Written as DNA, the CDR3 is TGTGCCAGCGGTTTTCCAGGGAGTCTGGGCGAGACCCAGTACTTC. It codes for CASGFPGSLGETQYF. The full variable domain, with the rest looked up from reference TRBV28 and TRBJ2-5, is DVKVTQSSRYLVKRTGEKVFLECVQDMDHENMFWYRQDPGLGLRLIYFSYDVKMKEKGDIPEGYSVSREKKERFSLILESASTNQTSMYLCASGFPGSLGETQYFGPGTRLLVL.

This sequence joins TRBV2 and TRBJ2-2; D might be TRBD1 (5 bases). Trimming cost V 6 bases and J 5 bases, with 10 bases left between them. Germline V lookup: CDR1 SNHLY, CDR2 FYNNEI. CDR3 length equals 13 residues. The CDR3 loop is CASSGRETGELFF. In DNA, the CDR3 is TGTGCCAGCAGCGGCAGGGAAACCGGGGAGCTGTTTTTT. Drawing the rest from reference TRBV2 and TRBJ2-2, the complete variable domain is EPEVTQTPSHQVTQMGQEVILRCVPISNHLYFYWYRQILGQKVEFLVSFYNNEISEKSEIFDDQFSVERPDGSNFTLKIRSTKLEDSAMYFCASSGRETGELFFGEGSRLTVL.

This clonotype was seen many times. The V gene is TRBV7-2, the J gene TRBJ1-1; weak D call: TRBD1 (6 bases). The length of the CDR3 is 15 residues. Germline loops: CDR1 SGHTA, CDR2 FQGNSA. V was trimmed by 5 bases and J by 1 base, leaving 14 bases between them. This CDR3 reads CASSARQARNTEAFF. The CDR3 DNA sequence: TGTGCCAGCAGCGCCCGACAGGCCAGGAACACTGAAGCTTTCTTT. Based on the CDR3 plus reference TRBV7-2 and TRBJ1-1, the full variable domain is GAGVSQSPSNKVTEKGKDVELRCDPISGHTALYWYRQSLGQGLEFLIYFQGNSAPDKSGLPSDRFSAERTGGSVSTLTIQRTQQEDSAVYLCASSARQARNTEAFFGQGTRLTVV.

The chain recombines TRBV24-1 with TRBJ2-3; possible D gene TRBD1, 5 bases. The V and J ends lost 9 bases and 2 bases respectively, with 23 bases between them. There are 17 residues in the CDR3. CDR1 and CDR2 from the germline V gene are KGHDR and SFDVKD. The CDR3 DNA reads TGTGCCACCGCGGCAGGGAACATAAGAACGCTCACAGATACGCAGTATTTT. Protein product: CATAAGNIRTLTDTQYF.

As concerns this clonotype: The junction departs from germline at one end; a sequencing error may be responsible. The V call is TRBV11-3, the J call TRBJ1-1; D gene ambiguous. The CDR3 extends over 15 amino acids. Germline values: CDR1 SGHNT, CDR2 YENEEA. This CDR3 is CASSQTGPTNTEASF. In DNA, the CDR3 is TGTGCCAGCAGCCAGACCGGACCCACGAACACTGAAGCTTCCTTT.

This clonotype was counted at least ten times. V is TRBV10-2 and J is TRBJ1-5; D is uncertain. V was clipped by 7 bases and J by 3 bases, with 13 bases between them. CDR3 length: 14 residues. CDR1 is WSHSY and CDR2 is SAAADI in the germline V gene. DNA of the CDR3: TGCGCCAGCACTGGGCAGACAATCAATCAGCCCCAGCATTTT. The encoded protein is CASTGQTINQPQHF.

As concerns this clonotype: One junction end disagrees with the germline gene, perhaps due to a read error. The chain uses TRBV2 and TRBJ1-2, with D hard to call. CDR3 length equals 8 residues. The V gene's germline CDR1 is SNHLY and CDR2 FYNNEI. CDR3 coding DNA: TGTGCCAGCAGTTCAGAGGCCTTC. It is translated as CASSSEAF.

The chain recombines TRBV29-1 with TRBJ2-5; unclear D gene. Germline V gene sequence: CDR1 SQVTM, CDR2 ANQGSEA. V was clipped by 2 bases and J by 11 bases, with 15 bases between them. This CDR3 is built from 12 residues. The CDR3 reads CSVELAGKVQYF. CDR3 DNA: TGCAGCGTTGAATTGGCAGGTAAAGTGCAGTACTTC.

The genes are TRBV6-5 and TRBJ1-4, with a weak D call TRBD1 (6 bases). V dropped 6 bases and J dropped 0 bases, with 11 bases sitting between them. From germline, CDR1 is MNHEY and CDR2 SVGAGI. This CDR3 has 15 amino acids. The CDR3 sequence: CASRRTVATNEKLFF. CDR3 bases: TGTGCCAGCAGACGGACAGTAGCAACTAATGAAAAACTGTTTTTT.

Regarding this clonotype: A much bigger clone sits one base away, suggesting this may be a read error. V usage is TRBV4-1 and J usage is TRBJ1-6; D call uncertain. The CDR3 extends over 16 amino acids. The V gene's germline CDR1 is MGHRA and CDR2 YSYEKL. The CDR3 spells CASSQEMVPYNSPLRF. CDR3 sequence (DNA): TGCGCCAGCAGCCAAGAGATGGTCCCCTATAATTCACCCCTCCGCTTT.

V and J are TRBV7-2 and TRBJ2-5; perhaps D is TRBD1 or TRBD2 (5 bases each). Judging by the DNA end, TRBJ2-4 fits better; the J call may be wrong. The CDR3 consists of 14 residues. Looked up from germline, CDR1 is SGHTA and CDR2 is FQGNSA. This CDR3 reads CASSLLGVKNIQYF. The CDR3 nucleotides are TGTGCCAGCAGCTTACTGGGGGTCAAAAACATTCAGTACTTC.

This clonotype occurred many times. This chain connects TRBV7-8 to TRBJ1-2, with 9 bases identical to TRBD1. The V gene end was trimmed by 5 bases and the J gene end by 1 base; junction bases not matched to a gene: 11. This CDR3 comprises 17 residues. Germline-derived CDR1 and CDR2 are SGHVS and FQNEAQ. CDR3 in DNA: TGTGCCAGCAGCACACGAACCCGGGACAGGGATAACTATGGCTACACCTTC. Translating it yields CASSTRTRDRDNYGYTF. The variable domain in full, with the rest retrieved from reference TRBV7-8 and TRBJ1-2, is GAGVSQSPRYKVAKRGQDVALRCDPISGHVSLFWYQQALGQGPEFLTYFQNEAQLDKSGLPSDRFFAERPEGSVSTLKIQRTQQEDSAVYLCASSTRTRDRDNYGYTFGSGTRLTVV.

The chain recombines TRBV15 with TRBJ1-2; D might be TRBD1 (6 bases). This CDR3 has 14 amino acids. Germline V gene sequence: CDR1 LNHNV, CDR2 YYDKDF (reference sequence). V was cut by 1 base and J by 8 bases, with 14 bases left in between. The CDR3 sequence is CATSRGAGVEGYTF. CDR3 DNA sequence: TGTGCCACCAGCAGAGGGGCAGGGGTAGAGGGCTACACCTTC.

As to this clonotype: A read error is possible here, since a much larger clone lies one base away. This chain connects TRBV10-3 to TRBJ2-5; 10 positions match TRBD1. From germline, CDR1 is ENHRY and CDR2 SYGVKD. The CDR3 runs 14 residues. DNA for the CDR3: TGTGCCAGCAGTTGCTTGGACAGGGGGGAGACCCAGTACTTC. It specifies CASSCLDRGETQYF.